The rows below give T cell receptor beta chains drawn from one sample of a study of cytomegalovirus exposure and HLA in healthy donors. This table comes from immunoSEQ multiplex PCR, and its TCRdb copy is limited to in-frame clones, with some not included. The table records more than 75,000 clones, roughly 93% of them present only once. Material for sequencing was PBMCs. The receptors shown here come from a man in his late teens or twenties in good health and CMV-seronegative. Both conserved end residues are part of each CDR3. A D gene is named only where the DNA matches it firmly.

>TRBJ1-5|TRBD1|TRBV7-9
TGTGCCAGCAGCCTGTTCGGACAGGTCAATCAGCCCCAGCATTTT
CASSLFGQVNQPQHF
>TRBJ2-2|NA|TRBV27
TGTGCCAGCAGTTTATCCAAAATCACAAGTAACACCGGGGAGCTGTTTTTT
CASSLSKITSNTGELFF
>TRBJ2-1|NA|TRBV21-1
TGTGCCAGCAGCTCGGGACTAGCAACTTACAATGAGCAGTTCTTC
CASSSGLATYNEQFF
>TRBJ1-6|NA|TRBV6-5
TGTGCCAGCAGTTATGTCCGAGATAATTCACCCCTCCACTTT
CASSYVRDNSPLHF
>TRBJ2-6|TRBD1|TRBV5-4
TGTGCCAGCAGCTTGGCCGGGACAGGGGCTGGGGCCAACGTCCTGACTTTC
CASSLAGTGAGANVLTF
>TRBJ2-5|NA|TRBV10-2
TGCGCCAGCAGTGAGACAGTACTGTCCGGGACCCAGTACTTC
CASSETVLSGTQYF
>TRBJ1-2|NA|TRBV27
TGTGCCAGCAGCCCCCTCCGGGGGGGGCGCGACTATGGCTACACCTTC
CASSPLRGGRDYGYTF
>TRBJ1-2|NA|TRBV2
TGTGCCAGCAGCGGGGTTTACACCATCATTGTGGGCAAGGCTGGGGGCTACACCTTC
CASSGVYTIIVGKAGGYTF
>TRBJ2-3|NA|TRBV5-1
TGCGCCAGCAGTCGGGACTTCACAGATACGCAGTATTTT
CASSRDFTDTQYF
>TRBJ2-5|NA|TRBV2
TGTGCCAGCAGTGAACCAGGGACACGACTAAAAGAGACCCAGTACTTC
CASSEPGTRLKETQYF
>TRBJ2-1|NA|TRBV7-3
TGTGCCAGCAGCTTAACGGTTGCGGGGAGCGATGAGCAGTTCTTC
CASSLTVAGSDEQFF
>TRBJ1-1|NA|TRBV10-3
TGTGCCACGGGTGACACTGAAGCTTTCTTT
CATGDTEAFF
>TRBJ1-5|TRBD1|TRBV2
TGTGCCACTGGGACAGATAGCAATCAGCCCCAGCATTTT
CATGTDSNQPQHF
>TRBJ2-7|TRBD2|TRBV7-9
TGTGCCAGCAGCCCTGCCGGACTAGCGGGACTGTACTTC
CASSPAGLAGLYF
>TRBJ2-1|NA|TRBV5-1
TGCGCCAGCAGCCCCGGTCGGGTGGAGCAGTTCTTC
CASSPGRVEQFF
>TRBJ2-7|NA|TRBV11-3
TGTGCCAGCAGCCGCCGCACGCAGGGGGGCCCCTACGAGCAGTACTTC
CASSRRTQGGPYEQYF